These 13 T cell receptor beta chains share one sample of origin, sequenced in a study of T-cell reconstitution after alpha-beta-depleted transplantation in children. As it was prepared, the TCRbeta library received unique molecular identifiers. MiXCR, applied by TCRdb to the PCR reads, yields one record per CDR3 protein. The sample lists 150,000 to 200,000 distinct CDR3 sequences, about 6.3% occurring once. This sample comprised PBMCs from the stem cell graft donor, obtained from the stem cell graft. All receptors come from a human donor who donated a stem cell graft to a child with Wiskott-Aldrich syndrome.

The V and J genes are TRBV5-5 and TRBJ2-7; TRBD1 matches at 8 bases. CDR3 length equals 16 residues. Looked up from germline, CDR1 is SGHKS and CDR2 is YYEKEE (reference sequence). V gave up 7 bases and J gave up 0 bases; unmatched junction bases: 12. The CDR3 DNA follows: TGTGCCAGCGGCCTCACCTGGGACAGGAGCTCCTACGAGCAGTACTTC. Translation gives CASGLTWDRSSYEQYF.

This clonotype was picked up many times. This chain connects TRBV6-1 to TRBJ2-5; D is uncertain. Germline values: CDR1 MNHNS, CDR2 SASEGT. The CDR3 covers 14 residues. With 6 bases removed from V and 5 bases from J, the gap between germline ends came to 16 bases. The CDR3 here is CASSRTAVGETQYF. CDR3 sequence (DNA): TGTGCCAGCAGCCGCACCGCCGTCGGGGAGACCCAGTACTTC.

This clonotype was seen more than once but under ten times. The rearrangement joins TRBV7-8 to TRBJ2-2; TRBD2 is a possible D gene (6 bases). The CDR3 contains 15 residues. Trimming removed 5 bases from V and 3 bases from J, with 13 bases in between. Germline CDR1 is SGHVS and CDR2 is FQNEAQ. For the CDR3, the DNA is TGTGCCAGCAGCCCGGTGGGGGACTACACCGGGGAGCTGTTTTTT. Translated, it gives CASSPVGDYTGELFF.

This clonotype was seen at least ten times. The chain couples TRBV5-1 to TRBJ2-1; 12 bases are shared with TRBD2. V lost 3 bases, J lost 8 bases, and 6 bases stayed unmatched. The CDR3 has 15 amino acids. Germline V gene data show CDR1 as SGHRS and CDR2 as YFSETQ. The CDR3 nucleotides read TGCGCCAGCAGCTCTAGCGGGAGGGCCTTAGATGAGCAGTTCTTC. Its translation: CASSSSGRALDEQFF. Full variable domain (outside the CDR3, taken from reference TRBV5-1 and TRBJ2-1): KAGVTQTPRYLIKTRGQQVTLSCSPISGHRSVSWYQQTPGQGLQFLFEYFSETQRNKGNFPGRFSGRQFSNSRSEMNVSTLELGDSALYLCASSSSGRALDEQFFGPGTRLTVL.

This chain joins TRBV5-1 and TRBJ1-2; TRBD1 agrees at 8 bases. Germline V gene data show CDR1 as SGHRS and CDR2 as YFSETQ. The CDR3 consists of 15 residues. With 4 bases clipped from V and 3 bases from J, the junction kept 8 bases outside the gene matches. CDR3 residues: CASSQRTGTHYGYTF. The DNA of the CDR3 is TGCGCCAGCAGCCAAAGGACAGGGACCCACTATGGCTACACCTTC.

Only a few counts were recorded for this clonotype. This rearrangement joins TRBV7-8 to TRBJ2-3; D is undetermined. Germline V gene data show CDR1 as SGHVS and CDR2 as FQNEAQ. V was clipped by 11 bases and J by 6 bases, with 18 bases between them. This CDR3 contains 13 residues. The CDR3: CAATPLTTDTQYF. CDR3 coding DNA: TGTGCCGCCACGCCTCTCACGACGGATACGCAGTATTTT.

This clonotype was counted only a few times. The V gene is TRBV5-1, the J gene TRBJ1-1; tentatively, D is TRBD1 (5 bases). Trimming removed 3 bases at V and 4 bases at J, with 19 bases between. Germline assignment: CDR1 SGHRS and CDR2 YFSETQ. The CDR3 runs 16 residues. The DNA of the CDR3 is TGCGCCAGCAGCTCTCTCTCTAGCTACGGGACCACTGAAGCTTTCTTT. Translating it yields CASSSLSSYGTTEAFF.

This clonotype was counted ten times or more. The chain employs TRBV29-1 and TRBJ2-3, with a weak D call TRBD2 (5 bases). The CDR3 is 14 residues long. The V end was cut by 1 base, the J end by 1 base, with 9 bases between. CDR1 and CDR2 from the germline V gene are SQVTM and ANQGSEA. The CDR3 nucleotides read TGCAGCGTTGAAGGTGGGAGTCGCACAGATACGCAGTATTTT. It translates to CSVEGGSRTDTQYF.

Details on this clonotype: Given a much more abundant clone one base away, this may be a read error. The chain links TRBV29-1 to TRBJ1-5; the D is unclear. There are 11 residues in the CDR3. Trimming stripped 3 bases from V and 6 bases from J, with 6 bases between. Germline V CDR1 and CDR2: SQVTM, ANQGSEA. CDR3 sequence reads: CSVELTQPQHF. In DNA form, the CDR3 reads TGCAGCGTTGAGTTGACTCAGCCCCAGCATTTT.

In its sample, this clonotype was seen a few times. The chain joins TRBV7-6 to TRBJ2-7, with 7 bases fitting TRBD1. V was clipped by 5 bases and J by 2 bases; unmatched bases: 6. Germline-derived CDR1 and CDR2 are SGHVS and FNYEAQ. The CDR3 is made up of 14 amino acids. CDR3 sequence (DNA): TGTGCCAGCAGCACTCGGACAGGTGCCTACGAGCAGTACTTC. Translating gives CASSTRTGAYEQYF.

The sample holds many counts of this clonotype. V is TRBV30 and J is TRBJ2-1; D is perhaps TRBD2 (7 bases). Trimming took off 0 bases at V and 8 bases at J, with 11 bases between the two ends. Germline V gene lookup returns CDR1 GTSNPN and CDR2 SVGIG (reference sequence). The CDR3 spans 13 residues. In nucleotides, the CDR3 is TGTGCCTGGAGTGTATGGGGGGGCGATGAGCAGTTCTTC. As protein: CAWSVWGGDEQFF.

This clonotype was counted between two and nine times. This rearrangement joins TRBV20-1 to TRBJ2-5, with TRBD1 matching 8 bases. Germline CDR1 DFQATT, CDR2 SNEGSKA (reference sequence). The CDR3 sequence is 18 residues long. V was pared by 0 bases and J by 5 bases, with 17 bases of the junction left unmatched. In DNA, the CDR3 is TGCAGTGCTAGAGATCCCATTAGCCCAGGGGGCCCGGTGGAGACCCAGTACTTC. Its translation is CSARDPISPGGPVETQYF.

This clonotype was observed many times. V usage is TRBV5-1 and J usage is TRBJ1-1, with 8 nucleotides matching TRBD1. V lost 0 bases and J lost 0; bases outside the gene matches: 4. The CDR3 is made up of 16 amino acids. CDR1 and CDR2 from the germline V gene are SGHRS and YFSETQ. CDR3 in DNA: TGCGCCAGCAGCTTGGGAGCAGGGGGCATGAACACTGAAGCTTTCTTT. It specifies CASSLGAGGMNTEAFF. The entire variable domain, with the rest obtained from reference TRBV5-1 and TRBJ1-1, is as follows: KAGVTQTPRYLIKTRGQQVTLSCSPISGHRSVSWYQQTPGQGLQFLFEYFSETQRNKGNFPGRFSGRQFSNSRSEMNVSTLELGDSALYLCASSLGAGGMNTEAFFGQGTRLTVV.